One T cell receptor (beta chain) is described in this entry. Its cognate antigen is unknown. These data originate in a study of graft-versus-host responses after intestinal transplantation. Clones were read by immunoSEQ multiplex PCR, and TCRdb kept only the in-frame ones, dropping some. The repertoire holds about 90,000 clones, 88% seen once, with around 0.27% in the top ten. The germline V gene has CDR1 SGHVS and CDR2 FQNEAQ. Germline trimming cut 5 bases from V and 5 bases from J; bases unmatched to any gene: 8. The CDR3 is made up of 16 amino acids. The chain has TRBV7-8 and TRBJ2-1; TRBD2 matches at 11 bases. The receptor was isolated from a human donor who was the organ donor for an intestinal transplant. The source material was unstimulated CD4+ T cells sorted from spleen or lymph node cells, sampled before transplant. The CDR3 sequence: CASSPGWGLADNEQFF. The DNA of the CDR3 is TGTGCCAGCAGCCCCGGGTGGGGACTAGCGGACAATGAGCAGTTCTTC.